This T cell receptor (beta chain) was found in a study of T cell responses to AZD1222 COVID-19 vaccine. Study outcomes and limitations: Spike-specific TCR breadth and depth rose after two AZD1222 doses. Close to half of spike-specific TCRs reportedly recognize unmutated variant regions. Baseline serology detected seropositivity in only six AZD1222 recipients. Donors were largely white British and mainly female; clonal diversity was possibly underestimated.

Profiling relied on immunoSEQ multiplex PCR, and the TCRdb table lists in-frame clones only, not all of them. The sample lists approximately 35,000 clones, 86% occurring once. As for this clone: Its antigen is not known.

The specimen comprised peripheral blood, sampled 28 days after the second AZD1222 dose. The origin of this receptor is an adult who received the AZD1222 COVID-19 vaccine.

CDR3 in amino acids: CSVEAGDNYGYTF. Written as DNA, the CDR3 is TGCAGCGTTGAAGCAGGGGATAACTATGGCTACACCTTC. The chain has TRBV29-1 and TRBJ1-2; D is possibly TRBD1 (6 bases). CDR1 SQVTM and CDR2 ANQGSEA come from the germline V gene. V lost 1 base, J lost 1 base, and 7 bases lay in between. CDR3 length: 13 amino acids. Looking up the rest from reference TRBV29-1 and TRBJ1-2 gives the full variable domain: SAVISQKPSRDICQRGTSLTIQCQVDSQVTMMFWYRQQPGQSLTLIATANQGSEATYESGFVIDKFPISRPNLTFSTLTVSNMSPEDSSIYLCSVEAGDNYGYTFGSGTRLTVV.